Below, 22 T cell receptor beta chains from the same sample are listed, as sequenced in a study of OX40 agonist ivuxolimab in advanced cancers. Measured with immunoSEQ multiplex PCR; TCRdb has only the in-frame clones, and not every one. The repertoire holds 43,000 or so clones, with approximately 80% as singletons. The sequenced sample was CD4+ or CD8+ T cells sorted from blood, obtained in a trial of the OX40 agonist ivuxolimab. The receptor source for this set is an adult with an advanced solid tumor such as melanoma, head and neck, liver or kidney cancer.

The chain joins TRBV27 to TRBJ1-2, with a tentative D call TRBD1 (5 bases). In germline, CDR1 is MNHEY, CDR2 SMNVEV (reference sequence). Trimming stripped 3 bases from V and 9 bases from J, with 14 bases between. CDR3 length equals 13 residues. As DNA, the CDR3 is TGTGCCAGCAGTTTGGGGGGGAGCCACCGCTACACCTTC. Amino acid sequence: CASSLGGSHRYTF.

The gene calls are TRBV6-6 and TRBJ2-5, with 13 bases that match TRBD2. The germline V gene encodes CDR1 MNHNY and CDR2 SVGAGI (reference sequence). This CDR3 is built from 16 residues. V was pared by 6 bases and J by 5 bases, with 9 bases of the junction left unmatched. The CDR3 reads CASRSSGLAGFETQYF. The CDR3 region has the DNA TGTGCCAGCAGGTCCTCGGGACTAGCGGGATTTGAGACCCAGTACTTC.

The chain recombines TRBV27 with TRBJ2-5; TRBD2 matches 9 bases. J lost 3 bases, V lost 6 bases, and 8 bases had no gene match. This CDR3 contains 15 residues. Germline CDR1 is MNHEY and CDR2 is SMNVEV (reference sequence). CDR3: CASRVSGSRKETQYF. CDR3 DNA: TGTGCCAGCAGGGTTAGCGGGAGTAGGAAAGAGACCCAGTACTTC.

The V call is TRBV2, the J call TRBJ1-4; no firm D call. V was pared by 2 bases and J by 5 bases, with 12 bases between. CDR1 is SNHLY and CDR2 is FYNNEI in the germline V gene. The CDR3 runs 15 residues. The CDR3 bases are TGTGCCAGCAGTGAAAGGCCAACTGGGAATGAAAAACTGTTTTTT. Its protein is CASSERPTGNEKLFF.

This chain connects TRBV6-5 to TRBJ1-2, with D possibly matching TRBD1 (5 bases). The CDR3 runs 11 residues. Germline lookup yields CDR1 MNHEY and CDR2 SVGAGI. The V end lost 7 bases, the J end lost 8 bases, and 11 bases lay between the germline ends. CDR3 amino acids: CASNNGGGYTF. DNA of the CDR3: TGTGCCAGCAACAACGGGGGGGGCTACACCTTC.

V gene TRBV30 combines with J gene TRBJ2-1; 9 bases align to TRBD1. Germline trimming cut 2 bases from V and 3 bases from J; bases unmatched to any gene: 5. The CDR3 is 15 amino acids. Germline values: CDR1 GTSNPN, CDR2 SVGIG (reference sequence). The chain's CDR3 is CAWSPTGGVYNEQFF. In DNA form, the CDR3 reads TGTGCCTGGAGTCCAACAGGGGGCGTCTACAATGAGCAGTTCTTC.

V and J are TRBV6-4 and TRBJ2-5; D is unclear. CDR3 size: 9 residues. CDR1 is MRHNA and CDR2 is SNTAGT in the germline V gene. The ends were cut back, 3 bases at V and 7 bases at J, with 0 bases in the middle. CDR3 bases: TGTGCCAGCAGTGAGACCCAGTACTTC. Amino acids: CASSETQYF.

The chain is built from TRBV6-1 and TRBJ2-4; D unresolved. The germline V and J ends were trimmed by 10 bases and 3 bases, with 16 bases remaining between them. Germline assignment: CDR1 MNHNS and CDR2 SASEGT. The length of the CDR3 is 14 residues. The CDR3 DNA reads TGTGCCACCACGGTGGGGTCGGGCAAAAACATTCAGTACTTC. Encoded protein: CATTVGSGKNIQYF.

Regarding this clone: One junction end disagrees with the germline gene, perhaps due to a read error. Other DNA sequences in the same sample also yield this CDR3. The CDR3 region is CASSLGQTSSPSNYGYTF. In nucleotides, the CDR3 is TGCGCCAGCAGCTTGGGACAGACCTCTTCCCCATCTAACTATGGTTACACCTTC. The rearrangement links TRBV5-1 to TRBJ1-2; the D gene is possibly TRBD1 (5 bases). The CDR3 is 18 amino acids. The germline V gene has CDR1 SGHRS and CDR2 YFSETQ.

Here the CDR3 DNA reads TGTGCCTGGGCCACCCGGGTTGCAGCTTTCTTT. Translation: CAWATRVAAFF. The chain is built from TRBV30 and TRBJ1-1; no reliable D call. The germline CDR1 and CDR2 sequences are GTSNPN and SVGIG (reference sequence). The length of the CDR3 is 11 residues. Trimming shortened V by 5 bases and J by 10 bases, and 14 bases separated the two germline ends. Combining the CDR3 with reference TRBV30 and TRBJ1-1 gives the whole variable domain SQTIHQWPATLVQPVGSPLSLECTVEGTSNPNLYWYRQAAGRGLQLLFYSVGIGQISSEVPQNLSASRPQDRQFILSSKKLLLSDSGFYLCAWATRVAAFFGQGTRLTVV.

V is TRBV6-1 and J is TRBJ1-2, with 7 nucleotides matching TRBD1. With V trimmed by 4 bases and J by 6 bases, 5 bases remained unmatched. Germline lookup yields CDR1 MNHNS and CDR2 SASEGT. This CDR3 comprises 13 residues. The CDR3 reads CASSAGQRNGYTF. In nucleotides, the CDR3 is TGTGCCAGCAGTGCGGGACAGAGAAATGGCTACACCTTC.

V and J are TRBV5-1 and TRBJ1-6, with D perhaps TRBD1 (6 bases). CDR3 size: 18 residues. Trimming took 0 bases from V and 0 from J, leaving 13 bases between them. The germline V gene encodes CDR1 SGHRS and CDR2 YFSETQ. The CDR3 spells CASSLAGGPFSYNSPLHF. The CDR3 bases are TGCGCCAGCAGCTTGGCTGGGGGGCCCTTCTCCTATAATTCACCCCTCCACTTT.

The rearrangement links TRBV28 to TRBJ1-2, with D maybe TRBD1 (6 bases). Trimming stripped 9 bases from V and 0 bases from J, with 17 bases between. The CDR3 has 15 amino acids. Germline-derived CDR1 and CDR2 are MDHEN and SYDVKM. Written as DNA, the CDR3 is TGTGCCAGTCGACTTGGGGGGCCTGCTAACTATGGCTACACCTTC. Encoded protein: CASRLGGPANYGYTF.

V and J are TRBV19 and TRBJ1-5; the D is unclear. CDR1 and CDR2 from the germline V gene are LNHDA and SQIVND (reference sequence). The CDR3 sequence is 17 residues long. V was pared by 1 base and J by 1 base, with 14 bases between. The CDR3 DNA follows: TGTGCCAGTAGTATAGGCCCCCGGTCGGGGAGCAATCAGCCCCAGCATTTT. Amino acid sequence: CASSIGPRSGSNQPQHF.

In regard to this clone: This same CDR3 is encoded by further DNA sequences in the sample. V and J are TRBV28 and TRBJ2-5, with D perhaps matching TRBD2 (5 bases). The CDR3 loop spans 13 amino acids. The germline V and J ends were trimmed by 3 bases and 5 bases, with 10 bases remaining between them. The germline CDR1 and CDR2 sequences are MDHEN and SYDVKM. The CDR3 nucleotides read TGTGCCAGCAGTTTGCGGGTTCAGGAGACCCAGTACTTC. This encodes CASSLRVQETQYF.

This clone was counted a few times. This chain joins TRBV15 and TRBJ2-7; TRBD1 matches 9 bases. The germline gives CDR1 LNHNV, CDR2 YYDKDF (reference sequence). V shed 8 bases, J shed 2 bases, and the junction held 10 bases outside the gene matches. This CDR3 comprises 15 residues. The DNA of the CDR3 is TGTGCCACCGGATCCCCCGGGACAGGGACCTACGAGCAGTACTTC. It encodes CATGSPGTGTYEQYF.

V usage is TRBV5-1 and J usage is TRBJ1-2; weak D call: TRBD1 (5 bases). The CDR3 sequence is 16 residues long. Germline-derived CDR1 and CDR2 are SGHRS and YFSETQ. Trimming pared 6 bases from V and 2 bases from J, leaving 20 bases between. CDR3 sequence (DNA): TGCGCCAGCAAGCAGGGAAGAGGGCTTTACAACTATGGCTACACCTTC. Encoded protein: CASKQGRGLYNYGYTF.

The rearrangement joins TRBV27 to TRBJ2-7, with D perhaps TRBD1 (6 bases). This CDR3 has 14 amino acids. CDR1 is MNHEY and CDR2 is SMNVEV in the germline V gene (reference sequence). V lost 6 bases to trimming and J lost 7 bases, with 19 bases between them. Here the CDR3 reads CASRGSGTLKEQYF. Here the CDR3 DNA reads TGTGCCAGCAGGGGCTCCGGGACACTTAAGGAGCAGTACTTC.

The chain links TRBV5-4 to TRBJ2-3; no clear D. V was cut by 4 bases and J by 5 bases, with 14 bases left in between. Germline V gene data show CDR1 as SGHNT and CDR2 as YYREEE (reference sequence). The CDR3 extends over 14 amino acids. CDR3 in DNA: TGTGCCAGCAGCAGAGACTCCCCCGGAGATACGCAGTATTTT. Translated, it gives CASSRDSPGDTQYF.

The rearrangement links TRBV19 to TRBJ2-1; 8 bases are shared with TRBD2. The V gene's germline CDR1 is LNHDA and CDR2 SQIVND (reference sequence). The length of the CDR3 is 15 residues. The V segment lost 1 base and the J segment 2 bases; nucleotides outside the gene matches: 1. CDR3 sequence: CASSIAGGAYNEQFF. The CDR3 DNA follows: TGTGCCAGTAGTATAGCGGGAGGGGCCTACAATGAGCAGTTCTTC.

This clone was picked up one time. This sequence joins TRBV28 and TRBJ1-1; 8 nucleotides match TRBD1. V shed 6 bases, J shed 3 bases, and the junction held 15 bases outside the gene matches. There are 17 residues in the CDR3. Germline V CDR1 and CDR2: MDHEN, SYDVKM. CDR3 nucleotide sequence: TGTGCCAGCAGGTCAGGGGGCAAGATTTTCTCGGACACTGAAGCTTTCTTT. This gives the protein CASRSGGKIFSDTEAFF.

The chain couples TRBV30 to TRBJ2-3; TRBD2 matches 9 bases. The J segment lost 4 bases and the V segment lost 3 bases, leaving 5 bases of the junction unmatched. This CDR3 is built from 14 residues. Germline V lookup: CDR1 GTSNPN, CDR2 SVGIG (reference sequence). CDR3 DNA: TGTGCCTGGAGGCTTAGCGGGAGTGCAGATACGCAGTATTTT. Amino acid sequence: CAWRLSGSADTQYF. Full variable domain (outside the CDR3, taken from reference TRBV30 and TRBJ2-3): SQTIHQWPATLVQPVGSPLSLECTVEGTSNPNLYWYRQAAGRGLQLLFYSVGIGQISSEVPQNLSASRPQDRQFILSSKKLLLSDSGFYLCAWRLSGSADTQYFGPGTRLTVL.